Below, 26 T cell receptor beta chains from the same sample are listed, as sequenced in a study of blood T cell repertoires in COVID-19 (dated by TCRdb to the early 2020s). The library was produced with the immunoSEQ multiplex PCR assay. TCRdb stores this immuneACCESS table with in-frame sequences only. Part of the clones is absent; in the studies checked, under half of the shortfall reflects unresolved V genes, and no reason is known for the rest. Present in this sample are more than 100,000 clones, about four fifths of which were seen just once. Clones ranked in the top ten supply about a sixth of the sample. The sequencing sample was made of peripheral blood. The source of these receptors is a woman between 50 and 59 years old with acute or convalescent COVID-19.

The rearrangement links TRBV19 to TRBJ1-5; D remains ambiguous. Germline CDR1 reads LNHDA; CDR2 reads SQIVND (reference sequence). The CDR3 contains 14 residues. The germline V and J ends were trimmed by 7 bases and 11 bases, with 21 bases remaining between them. In DNA form, the CDR3 reads TGTGCCAGTATTGACGGAGGGAAGAGTGGGACCCAGCATTTT. Translating gives CASIDGGKSGTQHF.

Only one count was recorded for this clone. V is TRBV7-8 and J is TRBJ1-1; D gene uncertain. Deletions cut 1 base from V and 4 bases from J, with 13 bases between. There are 15 residues in the CDR3. Germline CDR1 and CDR2: SGHVS and FQNEAQ. In DNA, the CDR3 is TGTGCCAGCAGCTTAGAAAGGTGGGCGGGCACTGAAGCTTTCTTT. Translated: CASSLERWAGTEAFF.

J is TRBJ2-7 and V is TRBV30, with 9 bases identical to TRBD2. The J segment lost 3 bases and the V segment lost 5 bases, leaving 5 bases of the junction unmatched. Germline assignment: CDR1 GTSNPN and CDR2 SVGIG (reference sequence). This CDR3 has 13 amino acids. The CDR3: CAWGSGGNYEQYF. The DNA of the CDR3 is TGTGCCTGGGGTAGCGGGGGAAACTACGAGCAGTACTTC. Complete variable domain (other parts from reference TRBV30 and TRBJ2-7): SQTIHQWPATLVQPVGSPLSLECTVEGTSNPNLYWYRQAAGRGLQLLFYSVGIGQISSEVPQNLSASRPQDRQFILSSKKLLLSDSGFYLCAWGSGGNYEQYFGPGTRLTVT.

In its sample, this clone was seen a few times. The rearrangement joins TRBV9 to TRBJ1-1; D remains unclear. The CDR3 runs to 13 residues. Trimming removed 5 bases at V and 1 base at J, with 9 bases between. The germline V gene encodes CDR1 SGDLS and CDR2 YYNGEE. The CDR3 DNA reads as TGTGCCAGCAGTGGAGGCTCGAACACTGAAGCTTTCTTT. Translating gives CASSGGSNTEAFF.

This clone was seen more than once but under ten times. The CDR3: CASSSQDQPQHF. The CDR3 DNA reads as TGTGCCAGTAGTAGTCAGGATCAGCCCCAGCATTTT. This chain connects TRBV19 to TRBJ1-5; no firm D call. From germline, CDR1 is LNHDA and CDR2 SQIVND (reference sequence). Trimming took off 4 bases at V and 5 bases at J, with 6 bases between the two ends. The CDR3 has 12 residues.

This chain links TRBV4-1 with TRBJ2-1, with TRBD2 identical over 9 bases. The V and J ends lost 0 bases and 4 bases, in that order; junction bases with no gene match: 4. In germline, CDR1 is MGHRA, CDR2 YSYEKL. This CDR3 has 16 amino acids. CDR3 residues: CASSQDRSGGYNEQFF. CDR3 DNA: TGCGCCAGCAGCCAAGATCGAAGCGGGGGGTACAATGAGCAGTTCTTC.

The chain couples TRBV6-5 to TRBJ2-7; D may be TRBD1 (6 bases). The V gene lost 6 bases and the J gene lost 4 bases, with 13 bases spanning the gap. The CDR3 spans 13 residues. Germline CDR1 is MNHEY and CDR2 is SVGAGI. This chain's CDR3 is CASRRNRDYEQYF. CDR3 nucleotide sequence: TGTGCCAGCAGGAGGAACAGGGATTACGAGCAGTACTTC.

The chain carries TRBV27 and TRBJ1-6; no definite D call. V lost 2 bases to trimming and J lost 8 bases, with 7 bases between them. In germline, CDR1 is MNHEY, CDR2 SMNVEV (reference sequence). This CDR3 comprises 13 residues. CDR3: CASSLSGDSPLHF. In nucleotides, the CDR3 is TGTGCCAGCAGTTTAAGCGGGGATTCACCCCTCCACTTT.

The CDR3 DNA follows: TGTGCCAGTAGTAAACAAAACACTGAAGCTTTCTTT. Translation: CASSKQNTEAFF. The chain combines TRBV19 with TRBJ1-1; D is undetermined. This CDR3 has 12 residues. Germline CDR1 and CDR2: LNHDA and SQIVND (reference sequence). Trimming removed 4 bases from V and 2 bases from J, with 5 bases in between.

The chain recombines TRBV3-1 (or the pseudogene TRBV3-2) with TRBJ1-3, with TRBD1 as a possible D gene (5 bases). The CDR3 is 14 amino acids. In germline, CDR1 is LGHDT, CDR2 YNNKEL (reference sequence). V was shortened by 4 bases and J by 0 bases, with 7 bases between the two germline ends. The CDR3 sequence is CASSPTDSGNTIYF. DNA of the CDR3: TGTGCCAGCAGCCCGACAGACTCTGGAAACACCATATATTTT.

The chain combines TRBV15 with TRBJ2-3, with no clear D. V dropped 0 bases and J dropped 2 bases, with 6 bases sitting between them. CDR1 is LNHNV, CDR2 YYDKDF, per germline (reference sequence). This CDR3 is 14 amino acids long. The CDR3 coding sequence is TGTGCCACCAGCAGAGATGCAGTCACAGATACGCAGTATTTT. This codes for CATSRDAVTDTQYF.

This clone was detected only a few times. The chain is built from TRBV28 and TRBJ1-2, with D unresolved. The CDR3 length is 12 residues. Germline loops: CDR1 MDHEN, CDR2 SYDVKM. Trimming stripped 5 bases from V and 4 bases from J, with 8 bases between. CDR3 protein: CASSHRVYGYTF. The CDR3, as DNA: TGTGCCAGCAGTCACCGGGTCTATGGCTACACCTTC.

The chain employs TRBV5-1 and TRBJ2-1, with a weak D call TRBD1 (6 bases). The CDR3 is 13 residues long. The germline CDR1 and CDR2 sequences are SGHRS and YFSETQ. Trimming took off 5 bases at V and 10 bases at J, with 16 bases between the two ends. CDR3: CASRTDSLGEQFF. CDR3 in DNA: TGCGCCAGCAGAACGGACAGCCTAGGCGAGCAGTTCTTC.

This clone has just a few counts. The chain couples TRBV2 to TRBJ1-6; D unresolved. V dropped 6 bases and J dropped 4 bases, with 13 bases sitting between them. The germline gives CDR1 SNHLY, CDR2 FYNNEI. The CDR3 loop spans 15 amino acids. The CDR3 is CASRDTGSYNSPLHF. DNA for the CDR3: TGTGCCAGCAGAGATACGGGATCTTATAATTCACCCCTCCACTTT.

In its sample, this clone was seen a few times. In nucleotides, the CDR3 is TGTGCCAGCAGGCAGGATAACGGAAACACCATATATTTT. Amino acids: CASRQDNGNTIYF. The genes are TRBV12-3 or TRBV12-4 and TRBJ1-3; D remains ambiguous. The V end lost 6 bases, the J end lost 4 bases, and 10 bases lay between the germline ends. The CDR3 is made up of 13 amino acids.

V is TRBV27 and J is TRBJ1-5, with no clear D. This CDR3 is 13 amino acids long. Trimming stripped 2 bases from V and 5 bases from J, with 7 bases between. From germline, CDR1 is MNHEY and CDR2 SMNVEV (reference sequence). The CDR3 DNA reads as TGTGCCAGCAGTTTAGAGAGGTATCAGCCCCAGCATTTT. This codes for CASSLERYQPQHF.

As concerns this clone: This same CDR3 is encoded by further DNA sequences in the sample. The chain is built from TRBV18 and TRBJ1-3; D gene unclear. The CDR3 is made up of 15 amino acids. Trimming took 6 bases from V and 0 from J, leaving 12 bases between them. Germline-derived CDR1 and CDR2 are KGHSH and LQKENI. The CDR3 DNA reads as TGTGCCAGCTCCCCTCAGGCGCTCTCTGGAAACACCATATATTTT. Its protein product is CASSPQALSGNTIYF.

This clone was detected once. The chain combines TRBV10-3 with TRBJ1-1; tentative D call: TRBD1 (6 bases). From germline, CDR1 is ENHRY and CDR2 SYGVKD. The germline V and J ends were trimmed by 10 bases and 1 base, with 13 bases remaining between them. The CDR3 runs to 13 residues. CDR3 region: CATKQGQNTEAFF. The CDR3 nucleotides are TGTGCCACGAAACAGGGACAGAACACTGAAGCTTTCTTT.

This clone was counted between two and nine times. The CDR3 coding sequence is TGCAGCGCGGAGACAGGGGCAGATACGCAGTATTTT. Its protein is CSAETGADTQYF. The chain links TRBV29-1 to TRBJ2-3, with 8 bases matching TRBD1. The V gene's germline CDR1 is SQVTM and CDR2 ANQGSEA. The V gene end was trimmed by 7 bases and the J gene end by 4 bases; junction bases not matched to a gene: 4. CDR3 length equals 12 residues.

This clone is a singleton in its sample. The chain joins TRBV6-2 or TRBV6-3 to TRBJ1-1; 8 bases line up with TRBD1. Germline V gene lookup returns CDR1 MNHEY and CDR2 SVGEGT. With V trimmed by 0 bases and J by 2 bases, 5 bases remained unmatched. The CDR3 loop spans 16 amino acids. The CDR3 here is CASSYSPTGVNTEAFF. As DNA, the CDR3 is TGTGCCAGCAGTTACTCCCCGACAGGGGTCAACACTGAAGCTTTCTTT.

The chain links TRBV5-1 to TRBJ2-1; 10 bases align to TRBD1. This CDR3 contains 14 residues. The V segment lost 4 bases and the J segment 8 bases; nucleotides outside the gene matches: 6. Germline loops: CDR1 SGHRS, CDR2 YFSETQ. The CDR3 here is CASSGQGGTYEQFF. CDR3 bases: TGCGCCAGCAGCGGACAGGGGGGCACATATGAGCAGTTCTTC.

V is TRBV4-1 and J is TRBJ2-7, with D unclear. CDR3 size: 14 residues. The V gene's germline CDR1 is MGHRA and CDR2 YSYEKL. Trimming left V 0 bases short and J 0 bases short, with 6 bases between. CDR3 in amino acids: CASSQEESSYEQYF. Here the CDR3 DNA reads TGCGCCAGCAGCCAAGAGGAGAGCTCCTACGAGCAGTACTTC.

V usage is TRBV6-6 and J usage is TRBJ2-7; a possible D gene is TRBD1 (5 bases). The germline V gene has CDR1 MNHNY and CDR2 SVGAGI (reference sequence). The CDR3 runs 12 residues. Deletions cut 4 bases from V and 4 bases from J, with 8 bases between. The CDR3 is CASSFQGYEQYF. The CDR3 DNA sequence: TGTGCCAGCAGTTTCCAGGGATACGAGCAGTACTTC.

The chain links TRBV2 to TRBJ1-5; D not certain. This CDR3 has 15 residues. Trimming removed 4 bases from V and 0 bases from J, with 10 bases in between. Germline assignment: CDR1 SNHLY and CDR2 FYNNEI. This CDR3 is CASSGQSYSNQPQHF. The CDR3, as DNA: TGTGCCAGCAGTGGGCAGTCGTATAGCAATCAGCCCCAGCATTTT.

The J gene is TRBJ1-6, the V gene TRBV20-1; 8 positions match TRBD1. The CDR3 is made up of 15 amino acids. With V trimmed by 6 bases and J by 9 bases, 13 bases remained unmatched. Germline lookup yields CDR1 DFQATT and CDR2 SNEGSKA (reference sequence). CDR3 sequence reads: CSASPATGERSPLHF. DNA of the CDR3: TGCAGTGCGAGTCCCGCGACAGGGGAGCGTTCACCCCTCCACTTT.

This rearrangement joins TRBV2 to TRBJ1-3, with D possibly matching TRBD1 (5 bases). The CDR3 consists of 15 residues. Germline CDR1 SNHLY, CDR2 FYNNEI. V lost 6 bases and J lost 2, with 14 bases in between. The CDR3 loop is CASSPMQGAGNTIYF. In DNA form, the CDR3 reads TGTGCCAGCAGCCCTATGCAGGGCGCTGGAAACACCATATATTTT.